The clone carrying this TCR beta chain was detected only once. The sample belongs to a study of blood T cell repertoires in COVID-19. Across the study: T cells, B-cell-depleted T cells, or PBMCs supplied cDNA or gDNA.

Repertoires were generated with immunoSEQ multiplex PCR, while TCRdb's copy carries only in-frame clones and drops some. The repertoire consists of 350,000 to 500,000 clones, with over 75% occurring once and the leading ten covering roughly 1.4%. CDR3 length: 16 residues. Germline V gene lookup returns CDR1 SGDLS and CDR2 YYNGEE. The J segment lost 1 base and the V segment lost 3 bases, leaving 5 bases of the junction unmatched. Participants came from 24 US areas, aged roughly 18 to 90 years. Exposed participants came across a COVID-19 case within 2 weeks before study entry. The receptor comes from a woman aged 18-30 years who had been exposed to COVID-19. The chain combines TRBV9 with TRBJ2-2; 8 bases are shared with TRBD2. What was sequenced was PBMCs or T cells enriched from blood (not recorded which). As DNA, the CDR3 is TGTGCCAGCAGCGCATTTAGCGGGGTGAACACCGGGGAGCTGTTTTTT. It specifies CASSAFSGVNTGELFF.